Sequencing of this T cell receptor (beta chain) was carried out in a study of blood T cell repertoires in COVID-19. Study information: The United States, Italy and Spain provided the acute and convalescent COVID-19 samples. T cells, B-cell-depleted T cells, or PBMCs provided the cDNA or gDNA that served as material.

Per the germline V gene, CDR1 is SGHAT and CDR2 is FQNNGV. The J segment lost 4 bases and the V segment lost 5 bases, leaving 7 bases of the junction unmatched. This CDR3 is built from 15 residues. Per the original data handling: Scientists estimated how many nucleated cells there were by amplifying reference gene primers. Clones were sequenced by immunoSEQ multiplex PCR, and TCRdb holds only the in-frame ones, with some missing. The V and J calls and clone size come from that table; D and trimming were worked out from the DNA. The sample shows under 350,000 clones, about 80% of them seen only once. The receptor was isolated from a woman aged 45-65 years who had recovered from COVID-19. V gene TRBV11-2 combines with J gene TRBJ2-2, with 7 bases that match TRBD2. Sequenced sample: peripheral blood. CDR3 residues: CASSLEAGPTGELFF. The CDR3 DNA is TGTGCCAGCAGCCTCGAAGCGGGGCCCACCGGGGAGCTGTTTTTT.